One TCR beta chain is described in this entry. The target antigen is unknown. The trim removed 4 bases at V and 6 bases at J, leaving 10 bases unmatched. Germline V lookup: CDR1 SGHNT, CDR2 YYREEE (reference sequence). CDR3 length: 15 amino acids. The method was immunoSEQ multiplex PCR; TCRdb's version includes in-frame clones alone and lacks a portion of them. Among 2 million to 2.5 million clones, 90% to 97% were seen once, and the ten largest hold roughly 0.13%. The record originates from a study of shared clonotypes between healthy human individuals. Study findings and constraints: Around 4.9% of naive CD4 clonotypes were shared across a few donors.

The source is a man younger than 30 in good health. The chain carries TRBV5-4 and TRBJ2-7; 10 nucleotides agree with TRBD1. Sequencing was performed on naive CD4+ T cells sorted from blood. Indicated subset: CD45RA+ positively selected. CDR3 sequence (DNA): TGTGCCAGCAGCGCGCCGACAGGGGGCTCCGTCGAGCAGTACTTC. This sequence encodes CASSAPTGGSVEQYF.